This passage covers 28 T cell receptor beta chains from one sample sequenced in a study of OX40 agonist ivuxolimab in advanced cancers. Sequenced by immunoSEQ multiplex PCR; TCRdb stores in-frame clones only, minus some. The profile shows approximately 94,000 clones, approximately 90% of them singletons. The sequencing here drew on CD4+ or CD8+ T cells sorted from blood, taken in a trial of the OX40 agonist ivuxolimab. The receptors originated from an adult with an advanced solid tumor such as melanoma, head and neck, liver or kidney cancer.

The gene calls are TRBV14 and TRBJ2-1; a possible D gene is TRBD2 (5 bases). From germline, CDR1 is SGHDN and CDR2 FVKESK. Trimming stripped 4 bases from V and 8 bases from J, with 18 bases between. CDR3 size: 15 residues. CDR3 nucleotide sequence: TGTGCCAGCAGCCGGTTAGGGTTCGCGGGTGATGAGCAGTTCTTC. This gives the protein CASSRLGFAGDEQFF.

The table lists this clone with a few counts. This chain links TRBV6-1 with TRBJ2-2; D is ambiguous. The germline V and J ends were trimmed by 4 bases and 6 bases, with 9 bases remaining between them. This CDR3 region has 13 residues. In germline, CDR1 is MNHNS, CDR2 SASEGT. As DNA, the CDR3 is TGTGCCAGCAGTGCTACAATGGCCGGGGAGCTGTTTTTT. It translates to CASSATMAGELFF.

The V call is TRBV6-1, the J call TRBJ1-4; D remains unclear. CDR3 size: 12 residues. Germline CDR1 and CDR2: MNHNS and SASEGT. V gave up 6 bases and J gave up 6 bases, with 8 bases separating them. The CDR3: CASRERHEKLFF. Here the CDR3 DNA reads TGTGCCAGCAGAGAGAGACATGAAAAACTGTTTTTT.

The J gene is TRBJ2-1, the V gene TRBV11-2, with 12 nucleotides matching TRBD2. CDR3 length: 17 residues. Germline values: CDR1 SGHAT, CDR2 FQNNGV. Trimming took 4 bases from V and 4 from J; bases not matched to a gene: 8. As DNA, the CDR3 is TGTGCCAGCAGCTCCGGGACTAGCGGGTGGGGTTACAATGAGCAGTTCTTC. Protein product: CASSSGTSGWGYNEQFF.

The chain uses TRBV30 and TRBJ2-7, with D possibly matching TRBD1 (5 bases). The CDR3 extends over 16 amino acids. The V gene's germline CDR1 is GTSNPN and CDR2 SVGIG (reference sequence). Deletions cut 2 bases from V and 2 bases from J, with 19 bases between. The CDR3 reads CAWSISRVRDTYEQYF. The CDR3 bases are TGTGCCTGGAGTATAAGCAGGGTTAGGGATACCTACGAGCAGTACTTC.

The chain is built from TRBV5-1 and TRBJ2-7; D remains unclear. CDR3 size: 15 residues. Trimming removed 0 bases from V and 5 bases from J, with 15 bases in between. Germline V lookup: CDR1 SGHRS, CDR2 YFSETQ. CDR3 loop: CASSLAPVMGHEQYF. The CDR3 region has the DNA TGCGCCAGCAGCTTGGCCCCCGTTATGGGCCACGAGCAGTACTTC.

The CDR3 sequence: CASSSGFGGYGYTF. The CDR3 coding sequence is TGTGCCAGCAGTTCCGGCTTCGGGGGCTATGGCTACACCTTC. The V call is TRBV2, the J call TRBJ1-2; D may be TRBD1 (5 bases). V dropped 5 bases and J dropped 4 bases, with 14 bases sitting between them. The CDR3 runs to 14 residues. Germline-derived CDR1 and CDR2 are SNHLY and FYNNEI.

The rearrangement joins TRBV28 to TRBJ1-1; D is perhaps TRBD1 (5 bases). Germline V CDR1 and CDR2: MDHEN, SYDVKM. V was shortened by 3 bases and J by 6 bases, with 14 bases between the two germline ends. The CDR3 loop spans 14 amino acids. The CDR3 bases are TGTGCCAGCAGTTTCGGGGGGTTTAGGGCTGAAGCTTTCTTT. Encoded protein: CASSFGGFRAEAFF. Filled out from reference TRBV28 and TRBJ1-1, the complete variable domain reads DVKVTQSSRYLVKRTGEKVFLECVQDMDHENMFWYRQDPGLGLRLIYFSYDVKMKEKGDIPEGYSVSREKKERFSLILESASTNQTSMYLCASSFGGFRAEAFFGQGTRLTVV.

CDR3 nucleotide sequence: TGTGCCTTGACAGGGCGTACAAAGTCCATAGATAAAACCTCCTACGAGCAGTACTTC. Translation gives CALTGRTKSIDKTSYEQYF. The chain has TRBV30 and TRBJ2-5; 7 bases match TRBD1. The DNA end favors TRBJ2-7, so the J call may be wrong. Germline CDR1 GTSNPN, CDR2 SVGIG (reference sequence). The CDR3 loop spans 19 amino acids.

J is TRBJ2-3 and V is TRBV29-1; D not certain. This CDR3 contains 12 residues. The germline V and J ends were trimmed by 2 bases and 7 bases, with 10 bases remaining between them. Germline loops: CDR1 SQVTM, CDR2 ANQGSEA. Here the CDR3 reads CSVELGVNTQYF. In nucleotides, the CDR3 is TGCAGCGTTGAACTCGGAGTTAATACGCAGTATTTT.

V is TRBV29-1 and J is TRBJ2-1, with a possible D match to TRBD1 (5 bases). The V end was cut by 4 bases, the J end by 3 bases, with 10 bases between. CDR1 and CDR2 from the germline V gene are SQVTM and ANQGSEA. The CDR3 length is 13 residues. For the CDR3, the DNA is TGCAGCGTTGGACTGACAGTCTACAATGAGCAGTTCTTC. The encoded protein is CSVGLTVYNEQFF.

CDR3 sequence reads: CATSKAGNTEAFF. DNA for the CDR3: TGTGCCACCAGCAAGGCGGGGAACACTGAAGCTTTCTTT. The gene calls are TRBV15 and TRBJ1-1; D remains ambiguous. The V and J ends lost 4 bases and 1 base respectively, with 7 bases between them. Germline assignment: CDR1 LNHNV and CDR2 YYDKDF (reference sequence). There are 13 residues in the CDR3.

The chain is built from TRBV19 and TRBJ1-2; tentatively, D is TRBD1 (5 bases). The CDR3 is 13 amino acids. Germline-derived CDR1 and CDR2 are LNHDA and SQIVND (reference sequence). V was shortened by 4 bases and J by 7 bases, with 13 bases between the two germline ends. The CDR3 DNA reads TGTGCCAGTAGTACCCGGGGAGGGGCTGGCTACACCTTC. This codes for CASSTRGGAGYTF.

This sequence joins TRBV5-1 and TRBJ2-7; D not certain. The V end was cut by 4 bases, the J end by 0 bases, with 8 bases between. This CDR3 is 13 amino acids long. Germline V gene lookup returns CDR1 SGHRS and CDR2 YFSETQ. The CDR3 protein is CASSATVSYEQYF. Here the CDR3 DNA reads TGCGCCAGCAGCGCGACGGTCTCCTACGAGCAGTACTTC.

The chain joins TRBV7-9 to TRBJ2-5, with D unresolved. Trimming cost V 2 bases and J 5 bases, with 6 bases left between them. The germline CDR1 and CDR2 sequences are SEHNR and FQNEAQ (reference sequence). The CDR3 contains 12 residues. CDR3 DNA sequence: TGTGCCAGCAGCTTATTGGGTGAGACCCAGTACTTC. Translated, it gives CASSLLGETQYF.

The chain has TRBV27 and TRBJ1-2; perhaps TRBD1 as D (5 bases). V lost 2 bases, J lost 3 bases, and 7 bases lay in between. The germline gives CDR1 MNHEY, CDR2 SMNVEV (reference sequence). The CDR3 is 13 amino acids. The CDR3 reads CASSLAGYYGYTF. For the CDR3, the DNA is TGTGCCAGCAGTTTAGCAGGGTACTATGGCTACACCTTC.

The V call is TRBV7-6, the J call TRBJ2-7, with D unclear. The CDR3 has 14 amino acids. The V and J ends lost 1 base and 2 bases respectively, with 9 bases between them. Germline loops: CDR1 SGHVS, CDR2 FNYEAQ. CDR3 protein: CASSLVDGTYEQYF. The CDR3 region has the DNA TGTGCCAGCAGCTTAGTTGACGGAACCTACGAGCAGTACTTC.

The chain recombines TRBV28 with TRBJ1-4; D possibly corresponds to TRBD1 (5 bases). V shed 3 bases and J shed 5 bases, with 13 bases lying between them. The CDR3 is 15 amino acids. The germline CDR1 and CDR2 sequences are MDHEN and SYDVKM. The CDR3 spells CASSFIGGGNEKLFF. CDR3 bases: TGTGCCAGCAGTTTTATTGGGGGAGGGAATGAAAAACTGTTTTTT.

This clone was recorded a few times. The rearrangement joins TRBV6-1 to TRBJ2-7; unclear D gene. CDR3 length: 11 residues. Germline CDR1 is MNHNS and CDR2 is SASEGT. Trimming pared 6 bases from V and 3 bases from J, leaving 6 bases between. In DNA, the CDR3 is TGTGCCAGCAGAGCGCTCTACGAGCAGTACTTC. Translating gives CASRALYEQYF.

Remarks on this clone: This specimen includes other DNA sequences encoding the same CDR3. CDR3 sequence (DNA): TGTGCCAGCAGTGAGGAAGGACTAAACACCGGGGAGCTGTTTTTT. This gives the protein CASSEEGLNTGELFF. V and J are TRBV2 and TRBJ2-2; TRBD2 is a possible D gene (6 bases). Deletions cut 3 bases from V and 2 bases from J, with 10 bases between. Germline-derived CDR1 and CDR2 are SNHLY and FYNNEI. The CDR3 sequence is 15 residues long.

V gene TRBV6-6 combines with J gene TRBJ2-1; TRBD2 is a possible D gene (6 bases). The CDR3 totals 12 residues. Germline CDR1 MNHNY, CDR2 SVGAGI (reference sequence). V lost 10 bases to trimming and J lost 2 bases, with 9 bases between them. CDR3: CAIGGTYNEQFF. The CDR3 region has the DNA TGTGCCATCGGAGGGACCTACAATGAGCAGTTCTTC.

In this sample, this clone turned up once. The chain carries TRBV5-8 and TRBJ2-2, with D perhaps matching TRBD1 (6 bases). Trimming stripped 2 bases from V and 6 bases from J, with 14 bases between. This CDR3 region has 15 residues. Looked up from germline, CDR1 is SGHTS and CDR2 is YDEGEE. The CDR3 protein is CASSFSRGYSGELFF. The CDR3 DNA reads as TGTGCCAGCAGCTTTTCCAGGGGTTATTCCGGGGAGCTGTTTTTT.

The chain uses TRBV5-8 and TRBJ2-2; 9 bases match TRBD1. There are 17 residues in the CDR3. The V gene end was trimmed by 4 bases and the J gene end by 3 bases; junction bases not matched to a gene: 10. Germline values: CDR1 SGHTS, CDR2 YDEGEE. The CDR3 region has the DNA TGTGCCAGCAGCCCGCGTTGGGGGACAGGGTACACCGGGGAGCTGTTTTTT. Residues: CASSPRWGTGYTGELFF.

The chain is built from TRBV2 and TRBJ2-7; D tentatively fits TRBD1 or TRBD2 (6 bases each). V was trimmed by 8 bases and J by 0 bases, leaving 8 bases between them. The CDR3 consists of 12 residues. The germline V gene has CDR1 SNHLY and CDR2 FYNNEI. The CDR3: CASGGPSYEQYF. DNA of the CDR3: TGTGCCAGCGGGGGGCCCTCCTACGAGCAGTACTTC.

This clone was observed a single time. The chain joins TRBV19 to TRBJ2-1, with D hard to call. Germline V gene sequence: CDR1 LNHDA, CDR2 SQIVND (reference sequence). This CDR3 has 15 residues. Trimming stripped 4 bases from V and 5 bases from J, with 15 bases between. For the CDR3, the DNA is TGTGCCAGTAGTAGGGCGACGAGAGGACACAATGAGCAGTTCTTC. It is translated as CASSRATRGHNEQFF.

The chain uses TRBV30 and TRBJ1-3; D remains unclear. Germline assignment: CDR1 GTSNPN and CDR2 SVGIG (reference sequence). V dropped 5 bases and J dropped 0 bases, with 11 bases sitting between them. The CDR3 is 14 residues long. CDR3 nucleotides: TGTGCCTGGGCCCCGTCGAGCTCTGGAAACACCATATATTTT. Translation: CAWAPSSSGNTIYF. Full variable domain (outside the CDR3, taken from reference TRBV30 and TRBJ1-3): SQTIHQWPATLVQPVGSPLSLECTVEGTSNPNLYWYRQAAGRGLQLLFYSVGIGQISSEVPQNLSASRPQDRQFILSSKKLLLSDSGFYLCAWAPSSSGNTIYFGEGSWLTVV.

V usage is TRBV18 and J usage is TRBJ2-3; D might be TRBD1 (6 bases). This CDR3 is 15 amino acids long. Germline values: CDR1 KGHSH, CDR2 LQKENI. V lost 1 base and J lost 4, with 12 bases in between. For the CDR3, the DNA is TGTGCCAGCTCACCACGGACAGTAGGAGCAGATACGCAGTATTTT. It yields the protein CASSPRTVGADTQYF.

Of note for this clone: The conserved phenylalanine or tryptophan normally closing the CDR3 is absent here, so this likely arose from a read error. The gene calls are TRBV5-4 and TRBJ1-2; weak D call: TRBD1 (6 bases). The germline V gene encodes CDR1 SGHNT and CDR2 YYREEE (reference sequence). This CDR3 spans 14 amino acids. V was cut by 1 base and J by 4 bases, with 11 bases left in between. CDR3 in amino acids: CASSLLQGGYGYTL. CDR3 in DNA: TGTGCCAGCAGCTTGCTACAGGGAGGCTATGGCTACACCCTC.